Listed here is a single TCR beta chain. Assay used: immunoSEQ multiplex PCR; TCRdb lists only in-frame clones, some missing. The sample yields roughly 700,000 clones, approximately 90% seen once. The data were taken from a study of blood T cell repertoires in COVID-19. CDR3 length: 16 residues. In germline, CDR1 is SGHKS, CDR2 YYEKEE (reference sequence). The germline V and J ends were trimmed by 2 bases and 4 bases, with 15 bases remaining between them. V is TRBV5-5 and J is TRBJ2-2; D may be TRBD1 (6 bases). The sequence derives from a woman aged 18-29 years with acute or convalescent COVID-19. What was sequenced was peripheral blood. The CDR3 region is CASSFYRQVRTGELFF. The CDR3 nucleotides are TGTGCCAGCAGCTTCTATCGACAGGTGCGCACCGGGGAGCTGTTTTTT.